Each of the 9 T cell receptor beta chains below was sequenced from the same sample in a study of early T cells in non-severe SARS-CoV-2 infection. MiXCR was run by TCRdb on the 5' RACE reads, yielding one entry per CDR3 protein. The table shows about 100,000 distinct CDR3 sequences, with roughly 13% occurring only once. Source material: whole blood. These receptors were taken from an adult who was a healthcare worker with PCR-confirmed SARS-CoV-2 infection or an uninfected control (not recorded which).

This clonotype was found many times. The J gene is TRBJ2-3, the V gene TRBV20-1; D call uncertain. Trimming took off 1 base at V and 9 bases at J, with 17 bases between the two ends. This CDR3 spans 14 amino acids. CDR1 DFQATT and CDR2 SNEGSKA come from the germline V gene (reference sequence). The CDR3, as DNA: TGCAGTGCTAGAGTAGACAACTCCGGACCGACGCAGTATTTT. It translates to CSARVDNSGPTQYF.

The chain is built from TRBV4-1 and TRBJ2-5; a possible D gene is TRBD2 (5 bases). CDR1 is MGHRA and CDR2 is YSYEKL in the germline V gene. V lost 0 bases, J lost 14 bases, and 19 bases lay in between. CDR3 length equals 14 residues. The CDR3 bases are TGCGCCAGCAGCCAAGAAGGGAGTCCGCTAGTCTCCTACTTC. It specifies CASSQEGSPLVSYF.

This clonotype was seen more than once but under ten times. The V call is TRBV15, the J call TRBJ1-5; 7 bases fit TRBD1. The CDR3 is 15 residues long. J lost 2 bases, V lost 9 bases, and 10 bases had no gene match. Germline lookup yields CDR1 LNHNV and CDR2 YYDKDF (reference sequence). Here the CDR3 DNA reads TGTGCCACGAAAAGGATAACAGGGGGCAATCAGCCCCAGCATTTT. Translated, it gives CATKRITGGNQPQHF.

This sequence joins TRBV11-2 and TRBJ2-7; D gene ambiguous. The CDR3 covers 11 residues. Germline assignment: CDR1 SGHAT and CDR2 FQNNGV. V was trimmed by 6 bases and J by 5 bases, leaving 8 bases between them. CDR3 sequence reads: CASRKGHEQYF. The CDR3 DNA is TGTGCCAGCAGAAAAGGACACGAGCAGTACTTC.

The V gene is TRBV28, the J gene TRBJ1-2; D ambiguous. CDR3 length: 17 amino acids. The V end lost 4 bases, the J end lost 2 bases, and 20 bases lay between the germline ends. Germline values: CDR1 MDHEN, CDR2 SYDVKM. The CDR3 here is CASSSLSPDISNYGYTF. The DNA of the CDR3 is TGTGCCAGCAGTTCACTTTCGCCCGATATCAGCAACTATGGCTACACCTTC.

CDR3 nucleotides: TGTGCCAGCAGTTGGGACACGGGCAATCAGCCCCAGCATTTT. Its protein product is CASSWDTGNQPQHF. The gene calls are TRBV7-9 and TRBJ1-5; D possibly corresponds to TRBD1 (6 bases). The length of the CDR3 is 14 residues. V gave up 6 bases and J gave up 2 bases, with 11 bases separating them. The V gene's germline CDR1 is SEHNR and CDR2 FQNEAQ (reference sequence).

This clonotype was counted a few times. The chain has TRBV5-1 and TRBJ2-1; tentative D call: TRBD2 (7 bases). The CDR3 sequence is 14 residues long. Germline CDR1 and CDR2: SGHRS and YFSETQ. V shed 5 bases and J shed 4 bases, with 13 bases lying between them. The DNA for the CDR3 is TGCGCCAGCAGTCGGGGGGCCAGGTACAATGAGCAGTTCTTC. It codes for CASSRGARYNEQFF.

This clonotype has only a few counts. V and J are TRBV11-1 and TRBJ2-7, with no clear D. The CDR3 has 13 residues. The V and J ends lost 4 bases and 0 bases respectively, with 7 bases between them. Per germline, CDR1 SGHAT and CDR2 FQDESV (reference sequence). The CDR3 reads CASSYGSSYEQYF. CDR3 sequence (DNA): TGTGCCAGCAGCTACGGGTCCTCCTACGAGCAGTACTTC. The variable domain in full, with the rest retrieved from reference TRBV11-1 and TRBJ2-7, is EAEVAQSPRYKITEKSQAVAFWCDPISGHATLYWYRQILGQGPELLVQFQDESVVDDSQLPKDRFSAERLKGVDSTLKIQPAELGDSAMYLCASSYGSSYEQYFGPGTRLTVT.

There are many counts of this clonotype. The chain joins TRBV29-1 to TRBJ1-1; D is uncertain. Germline V gene lookup returns CDR1 SQVTM and CDR2 ANQGSEA. The CDR3 spans 13 residues. V was pared by 4 bases and J by 2 bases, with 11 bases between. The CDR3 DNA sequence: TGCAGCGTTGTTACTGCGGCAAACACTGAAGCTTTCTTT. This codes for CSVVTAANTEAFF.